Shown below are 24 T cell receptor beta chains from a single sample sequenced in a study of cytomegalovirus exposure and HLA in healthy donors. Primers included in the PCR were 60 Vbeta and 13 Jbeta primers. The table came from immunoSEQ multiplex PCR; TCRdb's copy has only in-frame clones and leaves some out. This sample carries 200,000 to 250,000 clones, roughly 87% of them seen once, and the ten largest clones take 4.5% to 6%. Source material: PBMCs. The receptors shown here come from a woman aged 35 to 49 in good health and CMV-seropositive.

For this clone: One end of the junction fails to match germline, which may point to a read error. The rearrangement links TRBV7-9 to TRBJ1-3; no clear D gene. Looked up from germline, CDR1 is SEHNR and CDR2 is FQNEAQ (reference sequence). CDR3 length equals 16 residues. CDR3 sequence (DNA): TGTTCCAGCAGCCTCTCATCCGGGAGATCTGGAAACACCATATATTTT. Its protein product is CSSSLSSGRSGNTIYF.

The rearrangement links TRBV14 to TRBJ2-7; 7 bases align to TRBD1. Germline values: CDR1 SGHDN, CDR2 FVKESK. CDR3 length: 12 amino acids. V trimming: 4 bases; J trimming: 9 bases; junction bases outside the gene matches: 6. The CDR3 bases are TGTGCCAGCAGCCCCGGGACAGCCGGGCAGTACTTC. It yields the protein CASSPGTAGQYF.

The rearrangement joins TRBV5-8 to TRBJ2-1; D possibly corresponds to TRBD2 (6 bases). The CDR3 consists of 14 residues. V gave up 0 bases and J gave up 9 bases, with 13 bases separating them. Looked up from germline, CDR1 is SGHTS and CDR2 is YDEGEE. CDR3 region: CASSLGRDKGEQFF. The CDR3 coding sequence is TGTGCCAGCAGCTTGGGGCGGGATAAGGGTGAGCAGTTCTTC.

The V and J genes are TRBV7-3 and TRBJ2-1, with 9 bases identical to TRBD2. This CDR3 spans 14 amino acids. The junction had 4 bases not matched to a gene; V was cut back by 0 bases and J by 10 bases. Germline assignment: CDR1 SGHTA and CDR2 FQGTGA. CDR3 sequence (DNA): TGTGCCAGCAGCTTAACCTCGCGGGGGGGCGAGCAGTTCTTC. Its translation is CASSLTSRGGEQFF.

The chain carries TRBV5-1 and TRBJ2-3, with TRBD2 matching over 11 bases. Germline V gene sequence: CDR1 SGHRS, CDR2 YFSETQ. The CDR3 sequence is 16 residues long. Trimming took 0 bases from V and 0 from J; bases not matched to a gene: 0. CDR3 residues: CASSLGTSGSTDTQYF. The CDR3 DNA reads TGCGCCAGCAGCTTGGGGACTAGCGGGAGCACAGATACGCAGTATTTT.

The CDR3 DNA is TGTGCCAGCTCACCCTCGGACATCCAAGAGACCCAGTACTTC. This codes for CASSPSDIQETQYF. The rearrangement joins TRBV18 to TRBJ2-5; a possible D gene is TRBD1 (5 bases). The CDR3 consists of 14 residues. Trimming removed 3 bases from V and 1 base from J, with 9 bases in between. The germline gives CDR1 KGHSH, CDR2 LQKENI.

The V gene is TRBV7-6, the J gene TRBJ1-6; tentatively, D is TRBD1 (6 bases). The germline CDR1 and CDR2 sequences are SGHVS and FNYEAQ. This CDR3 is built from 15 residues. V lost 0 bases to trimming and J lost 7 bases, with 10 bases between them. The CDR3 DNA reads TGTGCCAGCAGCTTAGCCGGGACACCGAATTCACCCCTCCACTTT. Amino acids: CASSLAGTPNSPLHF.

V is TRBV9 and J is TRBJ2-3; D is unresolved. The length of the CDR3 is 15 residues. Trimming pared 4 bases from V and 2 bases from J, leaving 14 bases between. The V gene's germline CDR1 is SGDLS and CDR2 YYNGEE. CDR3 bases: TGTGCCAGCAGCCCCACCCCCGCAGTCACAGATACGCAGTATTTT. Translation: CASSPTPAVTDTQYF.

V is TRBV27 and J is TRBJ1-4, with D unresolved. Germline CDR1 reads MNHEY; CDR2 reads SMNVEV (reference sequence). Trimming removed 6 bases at V and 8 bases at J, with 13 bases between. This CDR3 comprises 13 residues. CDR3 amino acids: CASSRGTREKLFF. In nucleotides, the CDR3 is TGTGCCAGCAGCCGAGGAACTAGGGAAAAACTGTTTTTT.

The chain is built from TRBV4-2 and TRBJ2-1; TRBD2 matches at 7 bases. Germline V lookup: CDR1 LGHNA, CDR2 YNFKEQ. This CDR3 comprises 15 residues. With V trimmed by 8 bases and J by 6 bases, 13 bases remained unmatched. CDR3 sequence: CASVLERGGANEQFF. The CDR3, as DNA: TGTGCCAGCGTCCTCGAGCGGGGAGGGGCCAATGAGCAGTTCTTC.

The rearrangement uses TRBV5-1 and TRBJ2-3; possible D gene TRBD2, 5 bases. CDR1 is SGHRS and CDR2 is YFSETQ in the germline V gene. V gave up 0 bases and J gave up 3 bases, with 20 bases separating them. This CDR3 contains 18 residues. The CDR3 nucleotides read TGCGCCAGCAGCTTGGAGGGAGATGTACGTGTAGGTACAGATACGCAGTATTTT. Translation gives CASSLEGDVRVGTDTQYF.

The chain uses TRBV18 and TRBJ2-7; 8 bases agree with TRBD1. CDR1 is KGHSH, CDR2 LQKENI, per germline. The CDR3 totals 16 residues. Trimming at V came to 6 bases and at J to 0 bases, leaving 10 bases not matched to a gene. For the CDR3, the DNA is TGTGCCAGCTCGACTAACCGGGACAGGAGCTCCTACGAGCAGTACTTC. Protein: CASSTNRDRSSYEQYF.

The chain uses TRBV27 and TRBJ1-2; D might be TRBD1 (6 bases). The CDR3 has 13 amino acids. In germline, CDR1 is MNHEY, CDR2 SMNVEV (reference sequence). V gave up 2 bases and J gave up 7 bases, with 11 bases separating them. The CDR3 region is CASSLTGQGGYTF. Written as DNA, the CDR3 is TGTGCCAGCAGTTTAACAGGGCAGGGTGGCTACACCTTC.

The chain joins TRBV7-2 to TRBJ2-2; 7 nucleotides align to TRBD2. V lost 3 bases, J lost 7 bases, and 8 bases stayed unmatched. CDR1 is SGHTA, CDR2 FQGNSA, per germline. The CDR3 spans 15 residues. The CDR3 DNA follows: TGTGCCAGCAGCTTCCTGACTAGCCAAGGCGGGGAGCTGTTTTTT. It translates to CASSFLTSQGGELFF. The full variable domain, rest sourced from reference TRBV7-2 and TRBJ2-2, is GAGVSQSPSNKVTEKGKDVELRCDPISGHTALYWYRQSLGQGLEFLIYFQGNSAPDKSGLPSDRFSAERTGGSVSTLTIQRTQQEDSAVYLCASSFLTSQGGELFFGEGSRLTVL.

This clone has more than one count but fewer than ten. This chain connects TRBV18 to TRBJ1-1; D is undetermined. Per germline, CDR1 KGHSH and CDR2 LQKENI. This CDR3 comprises 14 residues. Trimming stripped 6 bases from V and 2 bases from J, with 13 bases between. Here the CDR3 reads CASSPGFLNTEAFF. CDR3 nucleotide sequence: TGTGCCAGCTCCCCGGGTTTTCTTAACACTGAAGCTTTCTTT. Complete variable domain (other parts from reference TRBV18 and TRBJ1-1): NAGVMQNPRHLVRRRGQEARLRCSPMKGHSHVYWYRQLPEEGLKFMVYLQKENIIDESGMPKERFSAEFPKEGPSILRIQQVVRGDSAAYFCASSPGFLNTEAFFGQGTRLTVV.

V gene TRBV5-6 combines with J gene TRBJ2-2, with D tentatively TRBD1 (6 bases). CDR3 length equals 14 residues. V lost 5 bases, J lost 9 bases, and 17 bases lay in between. The germline V gene has CDR1 SGHDT and CDR2 YYEEEE. CDR3 in DNA: TGTGCCAGCAGTTCGCCTCTCCAGGGGAGGGAGCTGTTTTTT. It encodes CASSSPLQGRELFF. The whole variable domain, remainder taken from reference TRBV5-6 and TRBJ2-2, is DAGVTQSPTHLIKTRGQQVTLRCSPKSGHDTVSWYQQALGQGPQFIFQYYEEEERQRGNFPDRFSGHQFPNYSSELNVNALLLGDSALYLCASSSPLQGRELFFGEGSRLTVL.

The chain joins TRBV7-9 to TRBJ2-7, with TRBD1 matching over 8 bases. Germline lookup yields CDR1 SEHNR and CDR2 FQNEAQ (reference sequence). The CDR3 is 15 residues long. The V and J ends lost 5 bases and 0 bases, in that order; junction bases with no gene match: 6. CDR3: CASSRGTGGSYEQYF. As DNA, the CDR3 is TGTGCCAGCAGCCGTGGGACAGGTGGCTCCTACGAGCAGTACTTC.

The chain has TRBV6-5 and TRBJ1-1, with no clear D. Germline V CDR1 and CDR2: MNHEY, SVGAGI. This CDR3 has 13 amino acids. Trimming took 4 bases from V and 5 from J, leaving 11 bases between them. This CDR3 is CASSSQVRTEAFF. CDR3 bases: TGTGCCAGCAGTTCCCAGGTACGGACTGAAGCTTTCTTT.

The chain employs TRBV7-2 and TRBJ2-7, with D possibly TRBD2 on 6 matching bases. V shed 6 bases and J shed 1 base, with 16 bases lying between them. Germline V gene sequence: CDR1 SGHTA, CDR2 FQGNSA. CDR3 length: 15 amino acids. CDR3 DNA sequence: TGTGCCAGCAGGCCACGACCCGGGGGATCCTACGAGCAGTACTTC. As protein: CASRPRPGGSYEQYF.

V usage is TRBV29-1 and J usage is TRBJ2-3, with 7 bases identical to TRBD1. The CDR3 spans 13 residues. The germline gives CDR1 SQVTM, CDR2 ANQGSEA. CDR3 in amino acids: CTGQELSTDTQYF. DNA of the CDR3: TGCACCGGACAGGAACTCAGCACAGATACGCAGTATTTT.

The J gene is TRBJ2-1, the V gene TRBV18; 8 nucleotides match TRBD2. V shed 6 bases and J 0 bases; nucleotides not matched to a gene: 7. CDR1 KGHSH and CDR2 LQKENI come from the germline V gene. The CDR3 loop spans 16 amino acids. CDR3 coding DNA: TGTGCCAGCTCGTCAGCCGGGACTAGCTCCTACAATGAGCAGTTCTTC. As protein: CASSSAGTSSYNEQFF.

V usage is TRBV18 and J usage is TRBJ1-1; TRBD1 is a possible D gene (6 bases). Trimming took off 0 bases at V and 1 base at J, with 12 bases between the two ends. The CDR3 spans 16 residues. Per germline, CDR1 KGHSH and CDR2 LQKENI. The CDR3 DNA follows: TGTGCCAGCTCACCACCGAGGAGGACAGCGAACACTGAAGCTTTCTTT. It is translated as CASSPPRRTANTEAFF.

J is TRBJ1-1 and V is TRBV18; the D is unclear. Germline-derived CDR1 and CDR2 are KGHSH and LQKENI. V shed 4 bases and J shed 3 bases, with 12 bases lying between them. There are 14 residues in the CDR3. The CDR3 DNA sequence: TGTGCCAGCTCACTCCGCGGTTTAGACACTGAAGCTTTCTTT. The encoded protein is CASSLRGLDTEAFF.

The chain is built from TRBV5-1 and TRBJ2-1; TRBD1 might be the D (5 bases). The germline V gene has CDR1 SGHRS and CDR2 YFSETQ. Trimming took 5 bases from V and 0 from J, leaving 9 bases between them. The CDR3 is made up of 14 amino acids. The CDR3, as DNA: TGCGCCAGCAGTGTCGACAGCTCCTACAATGAGCAGTTCTTC. This codes for CASSVDSSYNEQFF. Full variable domain (rest looked up from reference TRBV5-1 and TRBJ2-1): KAGVTQTPRYLIKTRGQQVTLSCSPISGHRSVSWYQQTPGQGLQFLFEYFSETQRNKGNFPGRFSGRQFSNSRSEMNVSTLELGDSALYLCASSVDSSYNEQFFGPGTRLTVL.